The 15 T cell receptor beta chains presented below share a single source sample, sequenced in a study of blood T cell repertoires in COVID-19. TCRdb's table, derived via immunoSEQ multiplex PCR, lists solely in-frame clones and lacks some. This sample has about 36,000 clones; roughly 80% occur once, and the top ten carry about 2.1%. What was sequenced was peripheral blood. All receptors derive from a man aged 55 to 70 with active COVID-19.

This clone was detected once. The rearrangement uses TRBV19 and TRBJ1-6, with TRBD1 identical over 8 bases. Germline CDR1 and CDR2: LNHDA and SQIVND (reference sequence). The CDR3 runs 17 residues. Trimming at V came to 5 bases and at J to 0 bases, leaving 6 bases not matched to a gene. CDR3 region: CASSPDRESSYNSPLHF. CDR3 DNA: TGTGCCAGTAGTCCGGACAGGGAAAGCTCCTATAATTCACCCCTCCACTTT.

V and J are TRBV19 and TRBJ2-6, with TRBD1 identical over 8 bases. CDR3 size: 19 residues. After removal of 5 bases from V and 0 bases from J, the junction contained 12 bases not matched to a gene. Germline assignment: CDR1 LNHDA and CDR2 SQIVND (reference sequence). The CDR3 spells CASSYPPWDRTSGANVLTF. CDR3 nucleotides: TGTGCCAGTAGTTACCCCCCTTGGGACAGGACCTCTGGGGCCAACGTCCTGACTTTC.

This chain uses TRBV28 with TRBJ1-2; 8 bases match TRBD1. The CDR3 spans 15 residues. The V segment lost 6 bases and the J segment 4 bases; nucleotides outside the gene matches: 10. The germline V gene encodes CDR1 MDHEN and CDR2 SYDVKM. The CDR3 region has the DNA TGTGCCAGCAGGTATTCAGGGGGCAGGAGCTATGGCTACACCTTC. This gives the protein CASRYSGGRSYGYTF.

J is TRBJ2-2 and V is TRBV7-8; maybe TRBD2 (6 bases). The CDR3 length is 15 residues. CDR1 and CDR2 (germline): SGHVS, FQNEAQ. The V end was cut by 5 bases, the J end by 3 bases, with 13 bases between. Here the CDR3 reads CASSRRRDHTGELFF. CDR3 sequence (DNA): TGTGCCAGCAGCCGGAGGCGGGATCACACCGGGGAGCTGTTTTTT.

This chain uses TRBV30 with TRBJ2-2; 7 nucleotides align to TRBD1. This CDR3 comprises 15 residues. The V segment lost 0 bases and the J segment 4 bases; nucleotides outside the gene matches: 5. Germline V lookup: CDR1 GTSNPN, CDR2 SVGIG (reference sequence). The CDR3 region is CAWSVWKGATGELFF. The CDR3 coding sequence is TGTGCCTGGAGTGTATGGAAGGGGGCCACCGGGGAGCTGTTTTTT. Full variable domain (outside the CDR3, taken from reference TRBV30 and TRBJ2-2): SQTIHQWPATLVQPVGSPLSLECTVEGTSNPNLYWYRQAAGRGLQLLFYSVGIGQISSEVPQNLSASRPQDRQFILSSKKLLLSDSGFYLCAWSVWKGATGELFFGEGSRLTVL.

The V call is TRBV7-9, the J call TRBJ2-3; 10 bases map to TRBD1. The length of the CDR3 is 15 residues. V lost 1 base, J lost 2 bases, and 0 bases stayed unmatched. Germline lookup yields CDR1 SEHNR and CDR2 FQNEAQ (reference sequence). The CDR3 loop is CASSLGQGATDTQYF. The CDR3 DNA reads TGTGCCAGCAGCTTAGGACAGGGGGCCACAGATACGCAGTATTTT.

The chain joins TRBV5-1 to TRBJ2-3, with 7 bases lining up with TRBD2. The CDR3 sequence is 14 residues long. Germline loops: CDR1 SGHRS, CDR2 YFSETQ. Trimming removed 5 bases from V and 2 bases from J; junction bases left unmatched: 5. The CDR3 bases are TGCGCCAGCAGTCTAGCGGAAATCACAGATACGCAGTATTTT. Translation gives CASSLAEITDTQYF.

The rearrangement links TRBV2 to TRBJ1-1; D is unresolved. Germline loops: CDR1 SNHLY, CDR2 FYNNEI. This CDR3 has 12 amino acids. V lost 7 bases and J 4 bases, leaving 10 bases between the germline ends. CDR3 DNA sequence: TGTGCCAGCATCCTAGACGGCACTGAAGCTTTCTTT. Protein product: CASILDGTEAFF.

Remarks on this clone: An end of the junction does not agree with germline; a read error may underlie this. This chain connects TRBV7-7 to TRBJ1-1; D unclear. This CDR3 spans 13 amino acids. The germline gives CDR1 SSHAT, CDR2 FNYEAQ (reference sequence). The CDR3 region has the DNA TGTGCTAGCAGCTTAAACTGGAACACTGAAGCTTTCTTT. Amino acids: CASSLNWNTEAFF. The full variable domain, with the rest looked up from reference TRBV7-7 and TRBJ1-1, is GAGVSQSPRYKVTKRGQDVTLRCDPISSHATLYWYQQALGQGPEFLTYFNYEAQPDKSGLPSDRFSAERPEGSISTLTIQRTEQRDSAMYRCASSLNWNTEAFFGQGTRLTVV.

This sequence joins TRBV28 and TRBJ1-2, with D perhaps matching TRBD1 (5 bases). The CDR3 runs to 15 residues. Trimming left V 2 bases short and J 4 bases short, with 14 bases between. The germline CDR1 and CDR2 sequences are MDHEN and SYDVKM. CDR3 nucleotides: TGTGCCAGCAGTTTACAGGGTTGGGCCCGCTATGGCTACACCTTC. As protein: CASSLQGWARYGYTF.

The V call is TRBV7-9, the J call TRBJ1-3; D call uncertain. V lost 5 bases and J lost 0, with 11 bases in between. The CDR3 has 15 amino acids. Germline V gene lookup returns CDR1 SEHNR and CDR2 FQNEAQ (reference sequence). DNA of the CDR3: TGTGCCAGCAGCCAAGTAGCAGACTCTGGAAACACCATATATTTT. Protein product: CASSQVADSGNTIYF.

CDR3 DNA: TGTGCCAGTAGTATAGATTTAGTGAACACTGAAGCTTTCTTT. Translating it yields CASSIDLVNTEAFF. The rearrangement uses TRBV19 and TRBJ1-1, with D uncertain. Trimming pared 0 bases from V and 0 bases from J, leaving 5 bases between. Germline V CDR1 and CDR2: LNHDA, SQIVND (reference sequence). This CDR3 comprises 14 residues.

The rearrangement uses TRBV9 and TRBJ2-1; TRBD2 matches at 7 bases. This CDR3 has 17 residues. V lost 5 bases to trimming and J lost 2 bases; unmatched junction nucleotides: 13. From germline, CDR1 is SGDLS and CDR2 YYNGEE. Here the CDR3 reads CASSRDSRGNPYNEQFF. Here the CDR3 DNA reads TGTGCCAGCAGTCGTGACTCGCGGGGGAATCCCTACAATGAGCAGTTCTTC.

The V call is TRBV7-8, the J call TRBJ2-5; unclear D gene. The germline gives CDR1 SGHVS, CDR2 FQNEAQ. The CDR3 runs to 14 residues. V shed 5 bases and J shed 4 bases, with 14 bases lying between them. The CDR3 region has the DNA TGTGCCAGCAGCCTAAGTACAGTGGCAGAGACCCAGTACTTC. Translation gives CASSLSTVAETQYF.

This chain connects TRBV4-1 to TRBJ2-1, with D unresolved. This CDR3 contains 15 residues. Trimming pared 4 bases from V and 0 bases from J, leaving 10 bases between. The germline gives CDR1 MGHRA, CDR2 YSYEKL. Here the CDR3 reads CASSPGWSSYNEQFF. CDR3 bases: TGCGCCAGCAGCCCCGGGTGGAGCTCCTACAATGAGCAGTTCTTC.